This T cell receptor (beta chain) was sequenced during a study of cytotoxic CD8 clonotypes in ibrutinib-treated CLL. Germline CDR1 is SGDLS and CDR2 is YYNGEE. Trimming stripped 4 bases from V and 0 bases from J, with 17 bases between. The length of the CDR3 is 17 residues. Here immunoSEQ multiplex PCR was the method, and the copy in TCRdb shows in-frame clones only, minus some. The top ten hold roughly 3.1% of the sample, which has fewer than 150,000 clones, around four fifths seen once. The sample was PBMCs, taken after 24 months of ibrutinib treatment. The TCR sequence derives from a human donor with chronic lymphocytic leukemia. The chain joins TRBV9 to TRBJ2-1; TRBD2 might be the D (6 bases). CDR3 protein: CASSPQLMGGSYNEQFF. Written as DNA, the CDR3 is TGTGCCAGCAGCCCCCAACTGATGGGGGGCTCCTACAATGAGCAGTTCTTC.